The 2 T cell receptor beta chains given below trace back to one sample, sequenced in a study of blood T cell repertoires in COVID-19. Using immunoSEQ multiplex PCR, the repertoire was profiled, and TCRdb retains in-frame clones only, with some absent. The table records 150,000 to 200,000 clones, 90% of them present only once. Specimen: peripheral blood. The receptors derive from a man aged 50-59 years with acute or convalescent COVID-19.

This rearrangement joins TRBV4-1 to TRBJ1-2, with no clear D. The CDR3 spans 16 residues. Trimming shortened V by 0 bases and J by 0 bases, and 11 bases separated the two germline ends. Per the germline V gene, CDR1 is MGHRA and CDR2 is YSYEKL. CDR3 in DNA: TGCGCCAGCAGCCAAGATCGAACACGTGCTAACTATGGCTACACCTTC. Encoded protein: CASSQDRTRANYGYTF.

CDR3 DNA sequence: TGTGCCAGCGGTATTTCGGATGGCTACACCTTC. Translated, it gives CASGISDGYTF. This sequence joins TRBV28 and TRBJ1-2; D is unresolved. Trimming cost V 8 bases and J 6 bases, with 10 bases left between them. Germline V CDR1 and CDR2: MDHEN, SYDVKM. The CDR3 contains 11 residues.